This T cell receptor beta chain emerged from a study of T cells in Graves' hyperthyroidism and ophthalmopathy (dated by TCRdb to the late 2010s). The study in broad terms: Peripheral blood was sampled at the time of initial diagnosis, prior to any treatment. To identify distinguishing TCR V-J signatures, a discovery cohort of 90 to 100 patients was used, comprising roughly 45 with Graves' ophthalmopathy and around 60 with stable Graves' hyperthyroidism. An independent validation cohort of about 19 hyperthyroidism patients and 17 patients who later progressed to ophthalmopathy tested prospective prediction of ophthalmopathy. The 95 to 100 discovery patients were divided at random into training and test sets in a 7:3 ratio. In addition, the study compared T-cell repertoires in thyroid tissue and in blood from roughly 6 Graves' hyperthyroidism patients. After blood sampling, hyperthyroidism patients were treated with methimazole at a starting dose of 30 mg daily, and ophthalmopathy patients were treated with high-dose intravenous methylprednisolone. The paper reports TCR Vbeta CDR3 sequencing of some 140 peripheral blood samples: some 41 ophthalmopathy, under 80 hyperthyroidism and some 17 progressor patients. On the study overall, not on this receptor specifically: Sample size was not statistically predetermined, and blinding of investigators to group allocation was not performed. A model built on a 13 V-J signature distinguished ophthalmopathy from stable hyperthyroidism, reaching roughly 88% sensitivity and approximately 83% specificity in cross-validation and 80%/75% in testing. Blood samples also contained most of the expanded thyroid clonotypes (frequency above 0.001), which suggests that blood repertoires may reflect thyroid immune responses. During validation, the model predicted progression to ophthalmopathy a median of approximately six months ahead of onset, with around 71% sensitivity and 72.22% specificity.

The TCR beta CDR3 regions were amplified from the RNA transcripts. The TCR CDR3 was subjected to a first round of RT-PCR using the HTBI primer set and the Qiagen OneStep RT-PCR kit. A second multiplex PCR round built the libraries, followed by size selection and purification. Libraries were sequenced paired-end with 100 bp reads on an Illumina HiSeq2000. The source study handled its data this way. SOAPnuke was used to process the raw data, with reads discarded if the reads contained adapters or uncalled bases, had a mean Phred below 15, or lacked an exact constant-primer or identifier match. High-quality paired reads were merged with COPE v1.2.5, and unique nucleotide sequences were defined as clonotypes. Clonotypes were aligned to IMGT TRBV, TRBD and TRBJ reference segments using MiTCR v1.1. The analysis included only V-J combinations with a frequency above 0.0001, which together covered about 99% of the repertoires. The TCS score was defined as the ratio of F50 (clonal expansion) to E x V (chaos), calculated using BLOSUM62-based TCRdist between CDR3 peptides within each V-J. Welch's t-statistics and random forest reduced 500 to 650 V-J features to 10 to 15, which were used in a naive Bayes classifier (R e1071). TCRdb cleaned the public reads at Q25 with fastp, built clones with MiXCR and kept in-frame beta chains. One record per CDR3 amino acid sequence lists the most common genes and DNA. The V and J calls and clone size are TCRdb's, not the authors'. The sample profile shows roughly 400,000 distinct CDR3 sequences; approximately 15% of them were found once. 28% of the sample rests with the top ten.

This clonotype was recorded at least ten times. The target of this receptor is not known. Qualities for individual bases were not recorded, and no much larger clone is one base off. Measured from the cysteine to the phenylalanine, the CDR3 is 13 residues long. Only CDR3 DNA remains: 39 bases, in frame from the first base. V and J are truncated by 4 bases and 3 bases respectively, leaving an intervening sequence of 7 bases. In the germline V gene, CDR1 corresponds to SNHLY and CDR2 to FYNNEI. Hyperthyroidism patients were newly diagnosed, with disease duration under 2 months, and aged 18 to 65 years. The study excluded patients with uncontrolled infections, other autoimmune diseases, pregnancy or lactation. Diagnoses were established on the basis of clinical symptoms, serum thyroxine and TRAb, thyroid ultrasound, and orbital computed tomography. Blood from progressor patients was collected at the time of first diagnosis with hyperthyroidism, before any ophthalmopathy symptoms had appeared. Ficoll-Paque density gradient centrifugation was used to isolate PBMCs from 8 to 10 ml of fresh peripheral blood. Progressor patients were defined as those initially diagnosed with Graves' hyperthyroidism in whom ophthalmopathy developed during follow-up. Trizol reagent was used to extract total RNA, and RNA quality was then checked on an Agilent 2100 Bioanalyzer.

This clonotype was sampled from a woman between 18 and 29 years old with Graves' hyperthyroidism that later progressed to Graves' ophthalmopathy. This chain joins TRBV2 to TRBJ1-5, with no confident D gene call. The sequenced sample consisted of blood. For the CDR3, the sequence is CASSGPNNQPQHF. The nucleotides read TGTGCCAGCAGTGGCCCTAACAATCAGCCCCAGCATTTT.